The entry that follows covers one T cell receptor beta chain sequence. Its cognate antigen is unknown. CDR1 and CDR2 (germline): LGHNA, YNFKEQ. The germline V and J ends were trimmed by 7 bases and 0 bases, with 16 bases remaining between them. The CDR3 consists of 16 residues. The sample originates from a study of shared clonotypes between healthy human individuals. Broader study findings: Represented genetic and exposure-history diversity was restricted by having few donors.

Method: immunoSEQ multiplex PCR; TCRdb's copy keeps in-frame clones and lacks some. The top ten clones hold approximately 0.44% of a sample with approximately 1,500,000 clones, nearly 99% of them seen once. Sequencing used naive CD4+ T cells sorted from blood. Regarding subset: CD45RA+ positively selected. The sequence was collected from a man younger than 45 in good health. V usage is TRBV4-2 and J usage is TRBJ2-1, with D maybe TRBD2 (6 bases). CDR3 amino acids: CASKMAGSSSYNEQFF. The CDR3 nucleotides read TGTGCCAGCAAGATGGCGGGATCGAGCTCCTACAATGAGCAGTTCTTC.